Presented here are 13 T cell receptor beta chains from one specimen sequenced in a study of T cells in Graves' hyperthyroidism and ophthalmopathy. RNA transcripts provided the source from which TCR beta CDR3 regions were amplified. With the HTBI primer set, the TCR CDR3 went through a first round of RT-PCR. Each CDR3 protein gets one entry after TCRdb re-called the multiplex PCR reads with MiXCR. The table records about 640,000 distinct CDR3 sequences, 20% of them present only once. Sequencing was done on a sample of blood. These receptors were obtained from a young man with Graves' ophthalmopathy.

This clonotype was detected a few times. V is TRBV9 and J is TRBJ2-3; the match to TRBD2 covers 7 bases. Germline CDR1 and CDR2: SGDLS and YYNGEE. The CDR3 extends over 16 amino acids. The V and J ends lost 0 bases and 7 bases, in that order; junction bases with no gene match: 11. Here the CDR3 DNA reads TGTGCCAGCAGCGTAGCAGGGCGGGGGAGGTTGAATACGCAGTATTTT. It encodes CASSVAGRGRLNTQYF.

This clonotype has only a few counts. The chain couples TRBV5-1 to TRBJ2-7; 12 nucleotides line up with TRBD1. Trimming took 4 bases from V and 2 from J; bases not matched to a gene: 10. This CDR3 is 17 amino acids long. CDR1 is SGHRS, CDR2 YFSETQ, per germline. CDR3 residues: CASSPVPGQGATYEQYF. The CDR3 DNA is TGCGCCAGCAGCCCCGTCCCGGGACAGGGGGCAACCTACGAGCAGTACTTC.

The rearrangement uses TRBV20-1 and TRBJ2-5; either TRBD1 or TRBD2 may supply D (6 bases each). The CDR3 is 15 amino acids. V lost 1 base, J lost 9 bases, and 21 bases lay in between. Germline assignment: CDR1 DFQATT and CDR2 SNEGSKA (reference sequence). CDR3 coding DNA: TGCAGTGCTAGAGGTCCGGGACAAATAAGGGAGGCCCAGTACTTC. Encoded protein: CSARGPGQIREAQYF.

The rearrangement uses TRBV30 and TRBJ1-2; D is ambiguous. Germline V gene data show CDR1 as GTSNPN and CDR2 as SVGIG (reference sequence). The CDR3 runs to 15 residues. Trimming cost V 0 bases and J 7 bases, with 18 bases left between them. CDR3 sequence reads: CAWSVFDWGTSGYTF. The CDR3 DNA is TGTGCCTGGAGTGTATTTGATTGGGGTACAAGTGGCTACACCTTC. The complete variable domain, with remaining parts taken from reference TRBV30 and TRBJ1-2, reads SQTIHQWPATLVQPVGSPLSLECTVEGTSNPNLYWYRQAAGRGLQLLFYSVGIGQISSEVPQNLSASRPQDRQFILSSKKLLLSDSGFYLCAWSVFDWGTSGYTFGSGTRLTVV.

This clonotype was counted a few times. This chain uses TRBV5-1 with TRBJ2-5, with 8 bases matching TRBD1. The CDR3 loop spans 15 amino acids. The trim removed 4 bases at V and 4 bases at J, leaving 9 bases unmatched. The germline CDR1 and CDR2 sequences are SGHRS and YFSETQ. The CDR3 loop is CASSTQDRAGETQYF. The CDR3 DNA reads TGCGCCAGCAGCACCCAGGACAGGGCGGGAGAGACCCAGTACTTC.

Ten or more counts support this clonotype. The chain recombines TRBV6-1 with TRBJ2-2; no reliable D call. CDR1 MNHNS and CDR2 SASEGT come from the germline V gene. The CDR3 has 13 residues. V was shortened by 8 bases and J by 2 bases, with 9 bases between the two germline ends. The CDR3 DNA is TGTGCCAGCGGAACAACAAACACCGGGGAGCTGTTTTTT. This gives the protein CASGTTNTGELFF.

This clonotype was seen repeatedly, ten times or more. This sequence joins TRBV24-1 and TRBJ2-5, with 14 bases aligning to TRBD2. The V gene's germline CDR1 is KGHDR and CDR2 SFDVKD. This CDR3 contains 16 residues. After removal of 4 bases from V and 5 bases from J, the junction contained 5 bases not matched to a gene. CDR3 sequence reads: CATSDGTSGRQETQYF. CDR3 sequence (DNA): TGTGCCACCAGTGACGGGACTAGCGGGAGACAGGAGACCCAGTACTTC.

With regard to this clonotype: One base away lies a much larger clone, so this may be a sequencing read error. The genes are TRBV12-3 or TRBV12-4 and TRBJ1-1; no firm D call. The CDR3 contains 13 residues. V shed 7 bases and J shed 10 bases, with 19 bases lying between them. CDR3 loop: CASTHMEGRRAFF. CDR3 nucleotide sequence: TGTGCCAGCACCCATATGGAGGGCAGGAGAGCTTTCTTT.

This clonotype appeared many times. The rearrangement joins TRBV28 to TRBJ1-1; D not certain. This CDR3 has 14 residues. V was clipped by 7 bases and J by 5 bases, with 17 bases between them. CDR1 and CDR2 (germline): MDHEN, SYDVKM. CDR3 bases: TGTGCCAGCACCCTTCTCGGACGTTGGACTGAAGCTTTCTTT. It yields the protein CASTLLGRWTEAFF.

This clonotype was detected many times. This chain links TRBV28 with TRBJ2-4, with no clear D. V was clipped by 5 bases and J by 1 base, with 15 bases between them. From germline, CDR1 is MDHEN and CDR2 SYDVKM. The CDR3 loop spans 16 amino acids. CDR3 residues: CASSLTIGWAKNIQYF. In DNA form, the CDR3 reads TGTGCCAGCAGTCTAACTATTGGTTGGGCCAAAAACATTCAGTACTTC.

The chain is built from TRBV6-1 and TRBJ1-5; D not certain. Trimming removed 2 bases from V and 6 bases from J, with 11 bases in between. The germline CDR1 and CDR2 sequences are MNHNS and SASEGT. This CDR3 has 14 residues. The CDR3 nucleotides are TGTGCCAGCAGTGAACCACGGTTAAGTCAGCCCCAGCATTTT. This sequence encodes CASSEPRLSQPQHF.

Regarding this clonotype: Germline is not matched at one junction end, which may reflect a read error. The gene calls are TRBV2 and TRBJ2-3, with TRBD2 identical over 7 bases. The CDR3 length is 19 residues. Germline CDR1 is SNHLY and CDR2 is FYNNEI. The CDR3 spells CACRIGWLAVTSSTDTQYF. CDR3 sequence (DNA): TGTGCCTGCAGAATAGGTTGGCTAGCGGTCACATCAAGCACAGATACGCAGTATTTT.

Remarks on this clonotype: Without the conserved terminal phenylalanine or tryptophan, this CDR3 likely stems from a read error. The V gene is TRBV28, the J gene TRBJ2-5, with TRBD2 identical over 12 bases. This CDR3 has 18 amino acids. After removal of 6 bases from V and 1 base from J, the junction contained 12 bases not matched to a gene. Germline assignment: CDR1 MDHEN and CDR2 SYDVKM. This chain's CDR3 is CASSPPAGLAGVQETQYL. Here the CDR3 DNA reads TGTGCCAGCAGCCCGCCCGCGGGACTAGCGGGCGTCCAAGAGACCCAGTACCTC.